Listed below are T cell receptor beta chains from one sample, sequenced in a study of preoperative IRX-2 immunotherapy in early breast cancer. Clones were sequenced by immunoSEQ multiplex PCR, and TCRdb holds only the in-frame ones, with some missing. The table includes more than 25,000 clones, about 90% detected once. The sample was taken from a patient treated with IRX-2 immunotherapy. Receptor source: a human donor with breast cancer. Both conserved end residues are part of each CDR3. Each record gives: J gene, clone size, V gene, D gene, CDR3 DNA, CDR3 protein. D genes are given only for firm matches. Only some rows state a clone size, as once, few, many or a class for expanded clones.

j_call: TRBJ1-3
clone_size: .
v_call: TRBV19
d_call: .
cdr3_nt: TGTGCCAGTAGTATAGGACACTCTGGAAACACCATATATTTT
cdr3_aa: CASSIGHSGNTIYF

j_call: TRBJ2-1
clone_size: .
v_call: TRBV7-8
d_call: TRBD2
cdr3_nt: TGTGCCAGCAGCCCTTGGACCGGGGGGAATGAGCAGTTCTTC
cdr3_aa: CASSPWTGGNEQFF

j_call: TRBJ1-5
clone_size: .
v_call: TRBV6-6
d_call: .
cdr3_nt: TGTGCCAGCAGTTACTCGGATGGGGCTCAGCCCCAGCATTTT
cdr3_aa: CASSYSDGAQPQHF

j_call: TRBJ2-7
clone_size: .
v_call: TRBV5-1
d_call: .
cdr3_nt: TGCGCCAGCAGCTTGGACTACGAGCAGTACTTC
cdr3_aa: CASSLDYEQYF

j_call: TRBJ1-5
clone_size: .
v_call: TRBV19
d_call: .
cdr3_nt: TGTGCCAGTAGTGCCTTCACAGGAGGAAATCAGCCCCAGCATTTT
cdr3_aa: CASSAFTGGNQPQHF

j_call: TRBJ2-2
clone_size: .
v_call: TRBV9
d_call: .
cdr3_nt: TGTGCCAGCAGCGTAAGTGAGTACGCGAACACCGGGGAGCTGTTTTTT
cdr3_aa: CASSVSEYANTGELFF

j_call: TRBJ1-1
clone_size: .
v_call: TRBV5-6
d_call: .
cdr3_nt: TGTGCCAGCAGCTTGGCCATGGGTCGGGGGGCTTTCTTT
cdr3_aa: CASSLAMGRGAFF

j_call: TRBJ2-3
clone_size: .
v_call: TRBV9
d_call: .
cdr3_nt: TGTGCCAGCAGCGTAGCTGGACGGGGTCCCAAAGGGGATACGCAGTATTTT
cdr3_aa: CASSVAGRGPKGDTQYF

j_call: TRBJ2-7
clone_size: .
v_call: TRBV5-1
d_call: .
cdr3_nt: TGCGCCAGCAGCGACAACAGCGTTACGGGCGAGCAGTACTTC
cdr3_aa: CASSDNSVTGEQYF

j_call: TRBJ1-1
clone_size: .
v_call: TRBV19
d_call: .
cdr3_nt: TGTGCCAGTAGTATAGGGAACAGGATGAACACTGAAGCTTTCTTT
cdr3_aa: CASSIGNRMNTEAFF

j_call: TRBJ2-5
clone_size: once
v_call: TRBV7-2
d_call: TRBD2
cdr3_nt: TGTGCCAGCAGCTTAGAGGGACTAGCGGGGGTAGAGACCCAGTACTTC
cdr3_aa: CASSLEGLAGVETQYF

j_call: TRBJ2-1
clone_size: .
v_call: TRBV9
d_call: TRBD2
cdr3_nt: TGTGCCAGCAGCCCGCCGGGACTAGCGGGGTACAATGAGCAGTTCTTC
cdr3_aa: CASSPPGLAGYNEQFF

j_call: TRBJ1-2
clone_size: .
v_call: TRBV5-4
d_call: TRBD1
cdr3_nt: TGTGCCAGCAGCGCAGGGGGGGGCCCAACTAACTATGGCTACACCTTC
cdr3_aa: CASSAGGGPTNYGYTF

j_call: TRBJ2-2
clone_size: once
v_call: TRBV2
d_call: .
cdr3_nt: TGTGCCAGCAGTGGGGCCAATGGAGGGCTGTTTTTT
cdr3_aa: CASSGANGGLFF

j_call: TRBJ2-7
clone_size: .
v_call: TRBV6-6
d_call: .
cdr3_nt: TGTGCCAGCAGTTACTCAAGGGAGCAGTACTTC
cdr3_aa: CASSYSREQYF

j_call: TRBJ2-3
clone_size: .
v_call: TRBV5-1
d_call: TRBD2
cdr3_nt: TGCGCCAGCAGCCAGACTAGCGGGGGGAGGGATACGCAGTATTTT
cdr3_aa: CASSQTSGGRDTQYF

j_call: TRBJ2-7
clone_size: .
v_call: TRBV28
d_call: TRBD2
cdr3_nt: TGTGCCATCCTCGGACTAGCGGGAGGCGAGCAGTACTTC
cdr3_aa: CAILGLAGGEQYF

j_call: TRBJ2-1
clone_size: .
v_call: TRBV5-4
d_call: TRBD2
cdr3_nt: TGTGCCAGCAGCTTCGGAACTAGCGGGAGCACTGAGCAGTTCTTC
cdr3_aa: CASSFGTSGSTEQFF

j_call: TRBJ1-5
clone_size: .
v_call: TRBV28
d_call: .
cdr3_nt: TGTGCCAGCAGCCGGGGGACCCAAGGTGGCCGGGCCCAGCATTTT
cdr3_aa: CASSRGTQGGRAQHF

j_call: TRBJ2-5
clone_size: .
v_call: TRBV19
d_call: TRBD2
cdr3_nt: TGTGCCAGTAGTAGTACTAGCGGGAGGAAGGAGACCCAGTACTTC
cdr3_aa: CASSSTSGRKETQYF

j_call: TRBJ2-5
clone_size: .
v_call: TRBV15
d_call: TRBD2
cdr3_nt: TGTGCCACCAGCAGAGTGCGGACTAGCGGGAGTAAGGCGACCCAGTACTTC
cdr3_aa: CATSRVRTSGSKATQYF

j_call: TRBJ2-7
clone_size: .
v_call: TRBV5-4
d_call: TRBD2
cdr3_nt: TGTGCCAGCAGCTCATCTAGCGGGAGGGCCTACGAGCAGTACTTC
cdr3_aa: CASSSSSGRAYEQYF

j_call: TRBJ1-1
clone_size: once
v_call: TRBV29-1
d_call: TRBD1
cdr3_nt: TGCAGCGGTTCACAGGGGACAGTAGGTTCTGAAGCTTTCTTT
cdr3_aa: CSGSQGTVGSEAFF

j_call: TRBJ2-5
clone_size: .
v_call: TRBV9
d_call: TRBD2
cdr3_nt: TGTGCCAGCAGCGGAACTAGCGGGGGGCGAGTGACCCAGTACTTC
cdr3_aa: CASSGTSGGRVTQYF

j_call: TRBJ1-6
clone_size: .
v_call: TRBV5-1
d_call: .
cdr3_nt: TGCGCCAGCAGCTTGGCCGGGGGGTCCTATAATTCACCCCTCCACTTT
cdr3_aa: CASSLAGGSYNSPLHF

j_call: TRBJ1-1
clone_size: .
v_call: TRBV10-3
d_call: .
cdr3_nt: TGTGCCATCAGTACCATAACGGGCAGTCTCAGCACTGAAGCTTTCTTT
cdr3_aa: CAISTITGSLSTEAFF

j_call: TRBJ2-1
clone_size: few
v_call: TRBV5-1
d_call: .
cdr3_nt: TGCGCCAGCAGAGGAGAGTTATCCTACAATGAGCAGTTCTTC
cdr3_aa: CASRGELSYNEQFF

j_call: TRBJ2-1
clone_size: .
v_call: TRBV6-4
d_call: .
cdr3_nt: TGTGCCAGCAGTGACTCCGGGACCGTACCCAATGAGCAGTTCTTC
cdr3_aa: CASSDSGTVPNEQFF

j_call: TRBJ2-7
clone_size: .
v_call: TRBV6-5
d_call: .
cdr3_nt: TGTGCCAGCAGTTACTCTGGACGGGACTCCTACGAGCAGTACTTC
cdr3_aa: CASSYSGRDSYEQYF

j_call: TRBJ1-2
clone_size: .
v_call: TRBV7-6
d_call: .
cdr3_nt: TGTGCCAGCAGCTTAGGGGGGGACCATGGCTACACCTTC
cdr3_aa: CASSLGGDHGYTF

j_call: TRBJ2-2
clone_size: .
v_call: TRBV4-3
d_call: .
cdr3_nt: TGCGCCAGCAGCCAAGATTCAGGGAGTCCCGGGGAGCTGTTTTTT
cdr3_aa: CASSQDSGSPGELFF

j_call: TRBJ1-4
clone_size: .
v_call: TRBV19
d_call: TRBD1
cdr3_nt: TGTGCCAGTAGTCTCTCTCTCGGGACAGGGAACGAAAAACTGTTTTTT
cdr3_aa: CASSLSLGTGNEKLFF

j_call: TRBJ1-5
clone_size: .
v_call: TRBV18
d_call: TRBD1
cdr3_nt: TGTGCCAGCTCCCACGACCCCGGGACAGTGGGCAATCAGCCCCAGCATTTT
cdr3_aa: CASSHDPGTVGNQPQHF